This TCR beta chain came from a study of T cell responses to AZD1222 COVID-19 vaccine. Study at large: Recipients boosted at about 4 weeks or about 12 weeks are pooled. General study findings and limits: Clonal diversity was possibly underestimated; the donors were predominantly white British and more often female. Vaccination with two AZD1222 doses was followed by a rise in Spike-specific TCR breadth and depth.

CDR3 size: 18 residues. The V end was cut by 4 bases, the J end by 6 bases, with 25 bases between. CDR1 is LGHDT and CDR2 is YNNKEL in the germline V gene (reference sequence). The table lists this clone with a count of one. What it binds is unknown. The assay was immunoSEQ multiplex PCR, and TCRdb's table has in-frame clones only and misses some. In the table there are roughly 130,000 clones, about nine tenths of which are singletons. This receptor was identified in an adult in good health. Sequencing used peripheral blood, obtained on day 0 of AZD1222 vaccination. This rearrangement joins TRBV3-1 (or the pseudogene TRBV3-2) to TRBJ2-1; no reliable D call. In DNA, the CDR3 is TGTGCCAGCAGCCTCCCCCCGGCTATTGGCCGATCGGTCAATGAGCAGTTCTTC. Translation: CASSLPPAIGRSVNEQFF.